The source of this T cell receptor (beta chain) is a study of shared clonotypes between healthy human individuals. Germline CDR1 is MNHNS and CDR2 is SASEGT. Deletions cut 7 bases from V and 7 bases from J, with 19 bases between. CDR3 length equals 14 residues. Sequencing was performed with immunoSEQ multiplex PCR; in TCRdb, only in-frame clones are kept and a portion is missing. The repertoire holds nearly 1,000,000 clones, with over 60% as singletons. The specimen was memory CD4+ T cells sorted from blood. Subset of the sample: CD45RA-negative fraction. This sequence joins TRBV6-1 and TRBJ2-5, with D maybe TRBD2 (6 bases). This receptor was identified in a man aged 18-30 years in good health. CDR3 region: CASIIGLPGGTQYF. Here the CDR3 DNA reads TGTGCCAGCATCATAGGACTACCCGGGGGGACCCAGTACTTC.